This entry is about one T cell receptor (beta chain). The target antigen is unknown. The sample belongs to a study of CD8 T cells in ankylosing spondylitis. Whole-study results and caveats: Disease-linked clones proved CD8+ and comparatively uncommon in peripheral blood. From matched ankylosing spondylitis synovial fluid, disease-linked clones were reportedly recovered at significantly enriched levels. Seemingly distinctive of ankylosing spondylitis blood was a TCR beta motif formed by eight highly homologous variants. Some motif variants were previously reported in reactive arthritis synovial fluid and blood.

The CDR3 totals 16 residues. Looked up from germline, CDR1 is KGHDR and CDR2 is SFDVKD. After removal of 3 bases from V and 4 bases from J, the junction contained 4 bases not matched to a gene. Making the TCR beta libraries involved quantitative 5'-RACE with molecular barcodes. TCRdb itself ran the 5' RACE reads through MiXCR, one entry per CDR3 protein. The profile shows 200,000 to 250,000 distinct CDR3 sequences, 15% to 20% of them singletons. The chain couples TRBV24-1 to TRBJ2-3; 12 bases align to TRBD2. The sample consisted of blood, either unsorted or a sorted T cell fraction (not recorded which). The origin of this receptor is a male donor with ankylosing spondylitis. The chain's CDR3 is CATSDLAGGPADTQYF. CDR3 nucleotides: TGTGCCACCAGTGATCTAGCGGGAGGGCCGGCAGATACGCAGTATTTT.